The next 19 T cell receptor beta chains were all read from a single sample in a study of spatial heterogeneity in lung cancer. Time point defined: sample taken at primary tumor resection. TCRdb reprocessed the 5' RACE reads via MiXCR and lists one record per CDR3 protein. The table lists some 21,000 distinct CDR3 sequences, roughly 4.5% of them singletons. The sequencing used PBMCs, collected at surgery. These receptors were obtained from a male donor with early-stage non-small cell lung cancer.

This clonotype was found a few times. The chain is built from TRBV20-1 and TRBJ2-7; D is perhaps TRBD2 (6 bases). This CDR3 contains 19 residues. V was cut by 3 bases and J by 0 bases, with 27 bases left in between. CDR1 and CDR2 (germline): DFQATT, SNEGSKA (reference sequence). The CDR3 nucleotides read TGCAGTGCTAGCGAATTGTTAGCGGAACGGGGGAAGGGCTCCTACGAGCAGTACTTC. This translates into CSASELLAERGKGSYEQYF.

This clonotype is medium-sized in the sample. The rearrangement links TRBV29-1 to TRBJ2-2; 11 bases agree with TRBD1. From germline, CDR1 is SQVTM and CDR2 ANQGSEA. The V segment lost 6 bases and the J segment 6 bases; nucleotides outside the gene matches: 6. CDR3 length: 14 amino acids. CDR3 nucleotide sequence: TGCAGCGTCCCGGGACAGGGGGGCCCCGGGGAGCTGTTTTTT. Amino acid sequence: CSVPGQGGPGELFF.

In this sample, this clonotype turned up many times. The chain is built from TRBV2 and TRBJ1-1; no clear D gene. From germline, CDR1 is SNHLY and CDR2 FYNNEI. This CDR3 contains 12 residues. V was trimmed by 7 bases and J by 8 bases, leaving 14 bases between them. CDR3 DNA: TGTGCCAGCAATTGGAAGGTGGGGGAAGCTTTCTTT. This codes for CASNWKVGEAFF.

This clonotype appeared many times. The chain couples TRBV5-1 to TRBJ2-7; perhaps TRBD1 as D (6 bases). The length of the CDR3 is 14 residues. Germline CDR1 reads SGHRS; CDR2 reads YFSETQ. V lost 3 bases and J 3 bases, leaving 13 bases between the germline ends. The CDR3 sequence: CASSSTGLDYEQYF. The CDR3 bases are TGCGCCAGCAGCTCTACAGGGCTAGACTACGAGCAGTACTTC.

The DNA of the CDR3 is TGCAGTGCTAGAATCAGCCAAGAGACCCAGTACTTC. This codes for CSARISQETQYF. The J gene is TRBJ2-5, the V gene TRBV20-1; D unclear. CDR3 size: 12 residues. Germline values: CDR1 DFQATT, CDR2 SNEGSKA (reference sequence). V was pared by 2 bases and J by 1 base, with 5 bases between.

This clonotype has ten or more counts. The J gene is TRBJ1-2, the V gene TRBV20-1; no definite D call. The CDR3 covers 10 residues. V dropped 5 bases and J dropped 5 bases, with 6 bases sitting between them. Germline V gene lookup returns CDR1 DFQATT and CDR2 SNEGSKA (reference sequence). The CDR3 nucleotides are TGCAGTGCTTACGAGTATGGCTACACCTTC. It yields the protein CSAYEYGYTF.

The rearrangement joins TRBV6-5 to TRBJ2-5, with D possibly TRBD2 on 6 matching bases. Germline V CDR1 and CDR2: MNHEY, SVGAGI. The CDR3 runs to 12 residues. V lost 9 bases, J lost 1 base, and 9 bases lay in between. CDR3 sequence (DNA): TGTGCCAGTTTCGGGGGCCAAGAGACCCAGTACTTC. This gives the protein CASFGGQETQYF.

In this sample, this clonotype turned up many times. The V and J genes are TRBV30 and TRBJ1-2, with TRBD1 matching over 7 bases. The CDR3 has 13 residues. V trimming: 1 base; J trimming: 8 bases; junction bases outside the gene matches: 7. Germline V gene lookup returns CDR1 GTSNPN and CDR2 SVGIG (reference sequence). CDR3 nucleotide sequence: TGTGCCTGGAGTGCCCCGGGACAGCGAGGCTACACCTTC. Protein sequence: CAWSAPGQRGYTF.

This clonotype was seen only a few times. V gene TRBV6-6 combines with J gene TRBJ2-7, with D tentatively TRBD2 (5 bases). V gave up 2 bases and J gave up 6 bases, with 11 bases separating them. This CDR3 contains 13 residues. In germline, CDR1 is MNHNY, CDR2 SVGAGI (reference sequence). CDR3 bases: TGTGCCAGCAGTTACGGGAGAGCCTCCGAGCAGTACTTC. Residues: CASSYGRASEQYF.

This clonotype was counted at least ten times. J is TRBJ2-1 and V is TRBV9; no firm D call. The CDR3 has 13 residues. Trimming pared 4 bases from V and 5 bases from J, leaving 10 bases between. Germline V gives CDR1 SGDLS, CDR2 YYNGEE. CDR3 in amino acids: CASSTRTNNEQFF. The CDR3 coding sequence is TGTGCCAGCAGCACGCGAACCAACAATGAGCAGTTCTTC.

This clonotype was recorded many times. The chain links TRBV29-1 to TRBJ2-7; 7 nucleotides align to TRBD1. Germline V CDR1 and CDR2: SQVTM, ANQGSEA. The CDR3 covers 13 residues. Trimming at V came to 3 bases and at J to 5 bases, leaving 7 bases not matched to a gene. CDR3 DNA: TGCAGCGTTGATTACAAGCAGGGGGACGAGCAGTACTTC. This sequence encodes CSVDYKQGDEQYF.

This clonotype was observed at least ten times. One end of the junction fails to match germline, which may point to a read error. This chain links TRBV7-7 with TRBJ2-1; 14 bases line up with TRBD2. This CDR3 is 15 amino acids long. Germline V gene lookup returns CDR1 SSHAT and CDR2 FNYEAQ (reference sequence). This CDR3 reads CASSPGLAGVGEQFF. In nucleotides, the CDR3 is TGTGCTAGCAGCCCGGGACTAGCGGGAGTGGGGGAGCAGTTCTTC.

J is TRBJ2-4 and V is TRBV19; 7 bases agree with TRBD1. This CDR3 is built from 16 residues. Germline V gene lookup returns CDR1 LNHDA and CDR2 SQIVND (reference sequence). Trimming took 8 bases from V and 9 from J; bases not matched to a gene: 19. CDR3 protein: CASSKPGQLTYGIQYF. In DNA, the CDR3 is TGTGCCAGTTCGAAACCGGGACAGTTAACTTATGGCATTCAGTACTTC. Combining the CDR3 with reference TRBV19 and TRBJ2-4 gives the whole variable domain DGGITQSPKYLFRKEGQNVTLSCEQNLNHDAMYWYRQDPGQGLRLIYYSQIVNDFQKGDIAEGYSVSREKKESFPLTVTSAQKNPTAFYLCASSKPGQLTYGIQYFGAGTRLSVL.

This clonotype was counted ten times or more. The chain couples TRBV7-8 to TRBJ2-1, with 10 bases identical to TRBD2. The ends lost 4 bases at V and 4 bases at J; junction bases unmatched: 7. Germline values: CDR1 SGHVS, CDR2 FQNEAQ. The CDR3 sequence is 16 residues long. The CDR3 coding sequence is TGTGCCAGCAGCTACAGGACTAGCGGTCGGTACAATGAGCAGTTCTTC. This encodes CASSYRTSGRYNEQFF.

This clonotype was observed many times. This chain uses TRBV7-2 with TRBJ1-2; 9 bases agree with TRBD1. The CDR3 contains 15 residues. CDR1 and CDR2 (germline): SGHTA, FQGNSA. The trim removed 2 bases at V and 4 bases at J, leaving 5 bases unmatched. The CDR3 spells CASSLKWDRAYGYTF. The CDR3 coding sequence is TGTGCCAGCAGCTTAAAGTGGGACAGGGCCTATGGCTACACCTTC.

This clonotype has ten or more counts. The chain has TRBV7-2 and TRBJ1-5; TRBD1 matches at 10 bases. The germline V gene encodes CDR1 SGHTA and CDR2 FQGNSA. This CDR3 spans 17 amino acids. The V and J ends lost 4 bases and 7 bases, in that order; junction bases with no gene match: 13. The CDR3 DNA follows: TGTGCCAGCAGCTACACGACAGGGGGCCTCAATGTCCAGCCCCAGCATTTT. Its protein product is CASSYTTGGLNVQPQHF. The variable domain in full, completed from reference TRBV7-2 and TRBJ1-5, reads GAGVSQSPSNKVTEKGKDVELRCDPISGHTALYWYRQSLGQGLEFLIYFQGNSAPDKSGLPSDRFSAERTGGSVSTLTIQRTQQEDSAVYLCASSYTTGGLNVQPQHFGDGTRLSIL.

This clonotype is categorized as medium-sized. As DNA, the CDR3 is TGTGCCTGGAGTGACCCGCGATCCTTCCGAGTACCCCTCCACTTT. Amino acids: CAWSDPRSFRVPLHF. The rearrangement links TRBV30 to TRBJ1-6; no definite D call. CDR3 size: 15 residues. V was shortened by 1 base and J by 12 bases, with 19 bases between the two germline ends. Germline V gives CDR1 GTSNPN, CDR2 SVGIG (reference sequence).

V usage is TRBV10-3 and J usage is TRBJ2-7; 8 positions match TRBD2. The CDR3 has 15 residues. Germline V gene sequence: CDR1 ENHRY, CDR2 SYGVKD. With V trimmed by 5 bases and J by 1 base, 7 bases remained unmatched. CDR3 DNA sequence: TGTGCCATCAGTCGAGCGGGAGAGGAGTCCTACGAGCAGTACTTC. It encodes CAISRAGEESYEQYF.

Ten or more counts support this clonotype. The rearrangement uses TRBV7-9 and TRBJ2-3; 8 bases fit TRBD2. The CDR3 length is 17 residues. Germline values: CDR1 SEHNR, CDR2 FQNEAQ (reference sequence). Germline trimming cut 5 bases from V and 2 bases from J; bases unmatched to any gene: 12. The CDR3 region is CASSPRGAGVYTDTQYF. CDR3 in DNA: TGTGCCAGCAGCCCTAGGGGAGCGGGAGTGTACACAGATACGCAGTATTTT.